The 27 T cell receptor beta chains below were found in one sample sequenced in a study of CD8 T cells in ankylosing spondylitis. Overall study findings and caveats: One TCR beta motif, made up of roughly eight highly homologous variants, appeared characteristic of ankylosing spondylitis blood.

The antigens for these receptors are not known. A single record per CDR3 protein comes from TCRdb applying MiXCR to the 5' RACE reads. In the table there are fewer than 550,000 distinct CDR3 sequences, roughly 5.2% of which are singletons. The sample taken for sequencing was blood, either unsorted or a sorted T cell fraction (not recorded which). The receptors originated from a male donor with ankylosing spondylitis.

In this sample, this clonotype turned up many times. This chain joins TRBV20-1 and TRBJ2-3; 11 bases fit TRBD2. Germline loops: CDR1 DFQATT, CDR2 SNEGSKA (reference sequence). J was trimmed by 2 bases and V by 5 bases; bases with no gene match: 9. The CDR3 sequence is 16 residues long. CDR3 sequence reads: CSALRWTSGFTDTQYF. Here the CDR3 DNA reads TGCAGTGCTCTTAGGTGGACTAGCGGGTTCACAGATACGCAGTATTTT.

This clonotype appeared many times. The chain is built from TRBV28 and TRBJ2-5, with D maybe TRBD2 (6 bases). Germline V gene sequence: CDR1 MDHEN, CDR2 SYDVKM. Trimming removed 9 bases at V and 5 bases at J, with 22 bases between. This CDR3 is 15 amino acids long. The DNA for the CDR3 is TGTGCCAGTTCGGCTCCAAAAACTAGCAGCGAGACCCAGTACTTC. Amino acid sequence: CASSAPKTSSETQYF.

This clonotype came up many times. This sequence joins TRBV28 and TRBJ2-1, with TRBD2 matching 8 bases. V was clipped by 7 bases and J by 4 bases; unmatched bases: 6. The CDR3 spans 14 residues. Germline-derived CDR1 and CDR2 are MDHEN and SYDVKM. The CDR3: CASITSGAYNEQFF. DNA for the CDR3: TGTGCCAGCATAACTAGCGGTGCGTACAATGAGCAGTTCTTC.

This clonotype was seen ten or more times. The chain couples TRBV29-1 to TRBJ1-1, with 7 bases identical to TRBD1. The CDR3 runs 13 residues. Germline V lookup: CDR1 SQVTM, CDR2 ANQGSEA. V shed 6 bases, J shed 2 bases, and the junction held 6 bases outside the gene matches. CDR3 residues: CSVARQGNTEAFF. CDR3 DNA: TGCAGCGTCGCCCGACAGGGAAACACTGAAGCTTTCTTT.

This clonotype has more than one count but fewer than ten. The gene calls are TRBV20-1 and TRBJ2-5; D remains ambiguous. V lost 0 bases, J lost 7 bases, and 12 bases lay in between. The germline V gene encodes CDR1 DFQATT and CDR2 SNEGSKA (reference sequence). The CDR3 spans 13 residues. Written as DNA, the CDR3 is TGCAGTGCTAGAGAAGGAAGAGGAGTGACCCAGTACTTC. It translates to CSAREGRGVTQYF.

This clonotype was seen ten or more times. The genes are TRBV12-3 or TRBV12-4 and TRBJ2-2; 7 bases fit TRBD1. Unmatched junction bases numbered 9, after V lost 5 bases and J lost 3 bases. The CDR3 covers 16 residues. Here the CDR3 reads CASSGRGTEHTGELFF. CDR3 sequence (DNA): TGTGCCAGCAGTGGGAGAGGGACAGAACACACCGGGGAGCTGTTTTTT.

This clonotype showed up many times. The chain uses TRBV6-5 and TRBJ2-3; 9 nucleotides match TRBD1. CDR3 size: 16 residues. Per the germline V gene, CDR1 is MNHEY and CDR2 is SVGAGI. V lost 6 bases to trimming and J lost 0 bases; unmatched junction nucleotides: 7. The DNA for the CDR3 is TGTGCCAGCAGAAGGACAGGGGTAGGAAGCACAGATACGCAGTATTTT. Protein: CASRRTGVGSTDTQYF.

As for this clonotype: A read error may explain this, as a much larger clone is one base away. The CDR3: CATRRDIVTQGYGNTIYF. DNA of the CDR3: TGTGCCACCAGGAGAGATATCGTGACCCAGGGGTATGGAAACACCATATATTTT. This sequence joins TRBV15 and TRBJ1-3, with a tentative D call TRBD1 (6 bases). CDR1 is LNHNV, CDR2 YYDKDF, per germline (reference sequence). The CDR3 is 18 amino acids.

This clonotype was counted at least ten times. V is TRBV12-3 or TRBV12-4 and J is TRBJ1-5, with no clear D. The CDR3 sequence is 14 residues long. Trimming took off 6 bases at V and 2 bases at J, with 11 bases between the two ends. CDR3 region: CASSPDGGNQPQHF. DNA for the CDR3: TGTGCCAGCAGCCCGGACGGAGGCAATCAGCCCCAGCATTTT.

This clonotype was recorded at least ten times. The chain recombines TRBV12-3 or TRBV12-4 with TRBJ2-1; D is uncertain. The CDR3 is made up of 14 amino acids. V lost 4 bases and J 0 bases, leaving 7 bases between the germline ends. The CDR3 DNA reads TGTGCCAGCAGTTCCTGGAGCTCCTACAATGAGCAGTTCTTC. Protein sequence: CASSSWSSYNEQFF.

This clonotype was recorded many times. The CDR3 sequence: CASSFNRGYYGYTF. As DNA, the CDR3 is TGTGCCAGCAGCTTTAACAGGGGGTACTATGGCTACACCTTC. The V call is TRBV5-4, the J call TRBJ1-2; 8 bases fit TRBD1. Germline CDR1 SGHNT, CDR2 YYREEE (reference sequence). V lost 2 bases and J lost 3; bases outside the gene matches: 3. The CDR3 contains 14 residues.

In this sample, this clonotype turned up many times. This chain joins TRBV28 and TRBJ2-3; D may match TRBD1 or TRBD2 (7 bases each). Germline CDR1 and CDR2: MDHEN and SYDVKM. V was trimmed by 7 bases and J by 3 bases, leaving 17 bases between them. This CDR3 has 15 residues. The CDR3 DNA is TGTGCCAGCACCCCAGGGGGAGCGGGGACAGATACGCAGTATTTT. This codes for CASTPGGAGTDTQYF.

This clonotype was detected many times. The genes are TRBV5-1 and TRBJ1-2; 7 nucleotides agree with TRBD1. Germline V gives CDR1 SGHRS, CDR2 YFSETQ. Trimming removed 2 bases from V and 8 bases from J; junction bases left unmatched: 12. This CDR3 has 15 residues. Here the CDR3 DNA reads TGCGCCAGCAGCTTCTTCCCCCACAGGGGTAGCGGCTACACCTTC. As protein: CASSFFPHRGSGYTF.

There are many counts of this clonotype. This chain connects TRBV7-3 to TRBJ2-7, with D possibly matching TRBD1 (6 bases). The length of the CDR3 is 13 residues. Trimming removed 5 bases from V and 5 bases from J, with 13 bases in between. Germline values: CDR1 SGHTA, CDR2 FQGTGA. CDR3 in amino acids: CASSVIRGHEQYF. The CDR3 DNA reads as TGTGCCAGCAGCGTAATCAGGGGCCACGAGCAGTACTTC.

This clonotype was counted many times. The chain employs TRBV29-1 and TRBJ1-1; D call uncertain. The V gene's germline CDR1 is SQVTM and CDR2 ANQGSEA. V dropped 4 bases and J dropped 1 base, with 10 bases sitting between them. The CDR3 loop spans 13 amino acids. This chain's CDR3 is CSVAPQRNTEAFF. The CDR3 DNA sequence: TGCAGCGTTGCACCACAGAGGAACACTGAAGCTTTCTTT.

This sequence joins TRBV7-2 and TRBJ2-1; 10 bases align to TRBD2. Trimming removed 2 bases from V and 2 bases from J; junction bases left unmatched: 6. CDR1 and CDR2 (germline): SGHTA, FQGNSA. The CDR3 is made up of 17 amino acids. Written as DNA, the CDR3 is TGTGCCAGCAGCTTAAGGCTCCTAGCGGGGGCCTACAATGAGCAGTTCTTC. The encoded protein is CASSLRLLAGAYNEQFF.

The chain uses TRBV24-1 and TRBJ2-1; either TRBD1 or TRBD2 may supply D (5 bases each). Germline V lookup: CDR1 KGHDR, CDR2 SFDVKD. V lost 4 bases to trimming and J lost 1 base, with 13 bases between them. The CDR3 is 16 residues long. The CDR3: CATSDPRDGSYNEQFF. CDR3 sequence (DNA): TGTGCCACCAGTGACCCCCGGGACGGTTCCTACAATGAGCAGTTCTTC.

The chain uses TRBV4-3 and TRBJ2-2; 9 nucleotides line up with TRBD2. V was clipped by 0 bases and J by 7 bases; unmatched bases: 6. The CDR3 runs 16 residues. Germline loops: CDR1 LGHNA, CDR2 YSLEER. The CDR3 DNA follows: TGCGCCAGCAGCCAAGATTTGCTAGCGGGACTCGGGGAGCTGTTTTTT. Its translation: CASSQDLLAGLGELFF.

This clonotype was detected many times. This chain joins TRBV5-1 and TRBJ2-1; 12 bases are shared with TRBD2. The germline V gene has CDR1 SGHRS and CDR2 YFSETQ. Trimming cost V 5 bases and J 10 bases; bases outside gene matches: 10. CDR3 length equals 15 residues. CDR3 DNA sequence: TGCGCCAGCAGACTCCGACTAGCGGGAGCCGAGGAGCAGTTCTTC. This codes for CASRLRLAGAEEQFF. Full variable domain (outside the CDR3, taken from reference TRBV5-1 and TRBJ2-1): KAGVTQTPRYLIKTRGQQVTLSCSPISGHRSVSWYQQTPGQGLQFLFEYFSETQRNKGNFPGRFSGRQFSNSRSEMNVSTLELGDSALYLCASRLRLAGAEEQFFGPGTRLTVL.

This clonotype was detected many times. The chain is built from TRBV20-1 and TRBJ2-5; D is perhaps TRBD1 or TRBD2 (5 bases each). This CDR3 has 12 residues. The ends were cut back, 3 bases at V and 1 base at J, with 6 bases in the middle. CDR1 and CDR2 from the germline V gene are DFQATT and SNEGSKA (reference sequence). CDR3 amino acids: CSARGPQETQYF. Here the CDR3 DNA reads TGCAGTGCTAGGGGACCCCAAGAGACCCAGTACTTC.

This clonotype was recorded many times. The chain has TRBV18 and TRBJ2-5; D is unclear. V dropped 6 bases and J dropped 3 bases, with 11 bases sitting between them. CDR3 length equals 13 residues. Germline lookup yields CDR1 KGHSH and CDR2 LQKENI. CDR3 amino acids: CASSRDAEETQYF. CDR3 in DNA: TGTGCCAGCTCTCGCGACGCCGAAGAGACCCAGTACTTC.

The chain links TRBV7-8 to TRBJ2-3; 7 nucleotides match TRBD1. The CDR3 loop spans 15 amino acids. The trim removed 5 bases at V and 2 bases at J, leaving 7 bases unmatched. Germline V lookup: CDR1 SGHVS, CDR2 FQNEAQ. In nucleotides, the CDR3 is TGTGCCAGCAGCCAGACAGGGTGGGTCACAGATACGCAGTATTTT. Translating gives CASSQTGWVTDTQYF.

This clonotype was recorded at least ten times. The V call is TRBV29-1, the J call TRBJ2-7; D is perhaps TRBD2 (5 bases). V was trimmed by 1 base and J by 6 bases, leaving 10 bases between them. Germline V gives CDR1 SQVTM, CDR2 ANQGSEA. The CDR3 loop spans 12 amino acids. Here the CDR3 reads CSVEGLSREQYF. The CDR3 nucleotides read TGCAGCGTTGAAGGACTATCCCGCGAGCAGTACTTC.

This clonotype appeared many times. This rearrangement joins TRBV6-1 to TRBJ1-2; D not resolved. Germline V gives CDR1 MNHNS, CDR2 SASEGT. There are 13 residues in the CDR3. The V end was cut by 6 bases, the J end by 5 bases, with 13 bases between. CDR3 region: CASSPPRGYGYTF. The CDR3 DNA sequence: TGTGCCAGCAGCCCCCCCCGAGGGTATGGCTACACCTTC.

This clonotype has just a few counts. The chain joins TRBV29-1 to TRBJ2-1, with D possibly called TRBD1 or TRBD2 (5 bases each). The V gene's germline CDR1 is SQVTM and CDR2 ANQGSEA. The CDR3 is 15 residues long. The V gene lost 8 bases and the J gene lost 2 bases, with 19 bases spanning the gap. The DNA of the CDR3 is TGCAGCTTCCTTCGGGGCAGTTTAACCTACAATGAGCAGTTCTTC. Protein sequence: CSFLRGSLTYNEQFF.

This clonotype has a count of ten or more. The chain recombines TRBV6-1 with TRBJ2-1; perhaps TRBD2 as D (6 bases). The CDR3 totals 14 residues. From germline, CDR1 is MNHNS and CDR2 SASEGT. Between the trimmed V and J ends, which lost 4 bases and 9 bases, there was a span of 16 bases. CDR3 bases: TGTGCCAGCAGTGCGGTTAGCTGGAGGGTTGAGCAGTTCTTC. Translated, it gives CASSAVSWRVEQFF.

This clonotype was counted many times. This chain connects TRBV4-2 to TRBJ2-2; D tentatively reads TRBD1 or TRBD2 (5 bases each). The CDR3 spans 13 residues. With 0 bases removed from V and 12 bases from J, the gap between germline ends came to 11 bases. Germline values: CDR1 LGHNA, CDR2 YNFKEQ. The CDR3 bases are TGTGCCAGCAGCCAAGAACCATGGGGGAAGCTGTTTTTT. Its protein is CASSQEPWGKLFF.